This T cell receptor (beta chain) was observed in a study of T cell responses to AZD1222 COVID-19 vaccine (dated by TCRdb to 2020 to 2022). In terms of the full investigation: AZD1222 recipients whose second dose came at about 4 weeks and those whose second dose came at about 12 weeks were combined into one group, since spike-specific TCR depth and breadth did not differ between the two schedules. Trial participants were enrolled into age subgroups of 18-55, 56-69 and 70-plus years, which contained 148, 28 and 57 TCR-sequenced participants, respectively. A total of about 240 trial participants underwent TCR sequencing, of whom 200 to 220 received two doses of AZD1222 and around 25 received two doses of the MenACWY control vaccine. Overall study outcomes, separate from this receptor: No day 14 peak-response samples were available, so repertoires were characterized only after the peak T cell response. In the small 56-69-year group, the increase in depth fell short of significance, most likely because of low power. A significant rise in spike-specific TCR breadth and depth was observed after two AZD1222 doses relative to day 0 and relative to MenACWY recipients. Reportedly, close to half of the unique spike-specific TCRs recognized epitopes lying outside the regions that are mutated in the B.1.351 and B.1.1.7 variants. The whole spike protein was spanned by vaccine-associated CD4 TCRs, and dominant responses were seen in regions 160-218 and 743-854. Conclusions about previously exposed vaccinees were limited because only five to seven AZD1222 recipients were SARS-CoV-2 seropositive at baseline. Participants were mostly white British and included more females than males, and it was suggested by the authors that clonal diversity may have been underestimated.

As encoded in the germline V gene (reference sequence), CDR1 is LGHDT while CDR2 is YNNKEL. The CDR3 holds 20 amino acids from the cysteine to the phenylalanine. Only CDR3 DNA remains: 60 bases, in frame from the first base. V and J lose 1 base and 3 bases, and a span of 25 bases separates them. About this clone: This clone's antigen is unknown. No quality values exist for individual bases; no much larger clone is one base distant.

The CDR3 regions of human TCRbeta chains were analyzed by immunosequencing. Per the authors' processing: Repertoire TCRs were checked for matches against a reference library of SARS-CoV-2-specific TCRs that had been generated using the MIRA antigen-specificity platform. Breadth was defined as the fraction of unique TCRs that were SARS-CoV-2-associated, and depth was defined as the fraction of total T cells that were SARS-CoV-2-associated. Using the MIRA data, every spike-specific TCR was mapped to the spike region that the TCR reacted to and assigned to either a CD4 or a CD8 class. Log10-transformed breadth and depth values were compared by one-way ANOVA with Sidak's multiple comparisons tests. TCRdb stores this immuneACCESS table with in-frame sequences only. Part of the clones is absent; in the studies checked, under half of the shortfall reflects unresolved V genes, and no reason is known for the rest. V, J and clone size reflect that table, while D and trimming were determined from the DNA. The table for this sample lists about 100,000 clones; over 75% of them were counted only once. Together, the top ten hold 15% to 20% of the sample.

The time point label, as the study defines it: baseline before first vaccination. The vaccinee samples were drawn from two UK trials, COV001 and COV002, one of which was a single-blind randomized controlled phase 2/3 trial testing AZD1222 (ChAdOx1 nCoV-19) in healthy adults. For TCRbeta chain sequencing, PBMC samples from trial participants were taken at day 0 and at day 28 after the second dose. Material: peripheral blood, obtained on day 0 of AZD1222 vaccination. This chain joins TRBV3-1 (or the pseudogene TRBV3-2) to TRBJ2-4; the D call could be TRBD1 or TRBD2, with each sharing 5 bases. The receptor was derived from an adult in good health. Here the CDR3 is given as CASSQASPGRIPSGKNIQYF. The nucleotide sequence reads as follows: TGTGCCAGCAGCCAAGCTTCCCCGGGACGGATCCCTTCAGGCAAAAACATTCAGTACTTC.